This T cell receptor beta chain originates from a study of blood T cell repertoires in COVID-19. The CDR3 is 13 amino acids. The V and J ends lost 5 bases and 7 bases respectively, with 15 bases between them. The germline CDR1 and CDR2 sequences are MNHEY and SVGAGI. Profiling relied on immunoSEQ multiplex PCR, and the TCRdb table lists in-frame clones only, not all of them. The table includes a few hundred thousand clones, roughly 86% detected once. This TCR derives from a man in his fifties or sixties with acute or convalescent COVID-19. The sample was peripheral blood. This sequence joins TRBV6-5 and TRBJ2-7, with a possible D match to TRBD1 (6 bases). The CDR3 loop is CASSQTGSREQYF. Written as DNA, the CDR3 is TGTGCCAGCAGTCAGACAGGATCGAGGGAGCAGTACTTC.